This T cell receptor (beta chain) is from a study of identical twins. This clonotype was counted ten times or more. MiXCR, run by TCRdb on the 5' RACE reads, gives a single entry per CDR3 protein. The repertoire has under 250,000 distinct CDR3 sequences, around 9.6% of them found once; the top ten carry 5% to 6.5%. Germline values: CDR1 SGHTA, CDR2 FQGNSA. J was trimmed by 0 bases and V by 4 bases; bases with no gene match: 2. This CDR3 region has 15 residues. All donors comprised healthy Caucasians. This TCR was sampled from a woman in her late teens or twenties in good health. The specimen was memory (CD45RO+) T cells sorted from blood. The V and J genes are TRBV7-2 and TRBJ2-1; 8 bases map to TRBD1. The CDR3 region is CASSYDRGSYNEQFF. The CDR3 DNA is TGTGCCAGCAGCTACGACAGGGGCTCCTACAATGAGCAGTTCTTC.